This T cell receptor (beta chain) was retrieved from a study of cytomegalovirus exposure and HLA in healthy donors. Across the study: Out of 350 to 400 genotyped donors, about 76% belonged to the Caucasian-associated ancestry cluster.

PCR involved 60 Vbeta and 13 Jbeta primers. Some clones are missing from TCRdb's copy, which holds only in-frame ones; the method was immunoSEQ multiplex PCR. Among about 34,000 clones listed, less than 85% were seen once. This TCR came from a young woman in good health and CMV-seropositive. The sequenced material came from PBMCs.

The DNA of the CDR3 is TGCGCCAGCAGCTTGTTCGGGACTCCCATTTACGAGCAGTACTTC. This gives the protein CASSLFGTPIYEQYF. V is TRBV5-1 and J is TRBJ2-5, with D maybe TRBD2 (6 bases). The J call may be in error: the DNA end matches TRBJ2-7 better. The CDR3 is 15 residues long. CDR1 and CDR2 from the germline V gene are SGHRS and YFSETQ.